Included here is one TCR beta chain sequence, with context. Antigen: not known. These data originate in a study of shared clonotypes between healthy human individuals. The naive CD8 subset, CD45RO-negative cells positively selected for CCR7, excluded terminally differentiated effector memory CD45RA+ cells. V was trimmed by 8 bases and J by 1 base, leaving 17 bases between them. Germline loops: CDR1 MNHEY, CDR2 SMNVEV (reference sequence). CDR3 length: 15 residues. Original analysis: ImmunoSEQ sequences covered only the junction and lacked quality scores; filtering therefore differed. The assay was immunoSEQ multiplex PCR, and TCRdb's table has in-frame clones only and misses some. The DNA gave D and trimming, while V, J and clone size come from that table. The sample records about 2.1 million clones, over 85% being singletons. Overall study findings and caveats: Some clonotypes were shared by all four sorted-subset donors, while others were not shared. The non-shared ones had lower generation probabilities than the shared ones.

The rearrangement joins TRBV27 to TRBJ2-5; D gene unclear. The sequence came from a man aged 18 to 30 in good health. Some clones in this sample may be carry-over from other donors' samples. Sequenced sample: naive CD8+ T cells from PBMCs. The CDR3 reads CASLVSWGAQETQYF. CDR3 nucleotide sequence: TGTGCCAGCTTAGTGTCCTGGGGTGCCCAAGAGACCCAGTACTTC.